This T cell receptor (beta chain) emerged from a study of identical twins. Study-wide results and caveats: Modelling underestimated the level of out-of-frame TCR alpha sharing observed in monozygotic twins. Its conclusions, products of cross-sectional statistical analysis, did not come from following the same donors.

Each cDNA held unique molecular identifiers, and template switching gave it a universal primer site. TCRdb re-derived calls from the 5' RACE reads in MiXCR, one entry per CDR3 protein. The table records 700,000 or so distinct CDR3 sequences, 21% of them present only once. To note about this clonotype: Its antigen is unknown.

This CDR3 spans 11 amino acids. Germline values: CDR1 DFQATT, CDR2 SNEGSKA (reference sequence). A further study also used this sample, focusing on T cells expressing NK-cell markers. That work states: There were seven HCMV-seropositive donors and one seronegative donor among the eight sequenced.

The sequence was obtained from a woman in her late teens or twenties in good health. The J gene is TRBJ2-1, the V gene TRBV20-1, with 8 bases matching TRBD2. Source material: PBMCs. CDR3 sequence (DNA): TGCGGCGGGAGGTTATACAATGAGCAGTTCTTC. This sequence encodes CGGRLYNEQFF.